Presented here are 8 T cell receptor beta chains from one specimen sequenced in a study of CD8 T cells in ankylosing spondylitis. Using its own MiXCR run on the 5' RACE reads, TCRdb lists one record per CDR3 protein. The sample records 300,000 to 400,000 distinct CDR3 sequences, 20% to 25% being singletons. The study, taken as a whole, reports: Characteristic of ankylosing spondylitis blood, it appeared, was a TCR beta motif comprising roughly 8 highly homologous variants.

Which antigens these TCRs recognize remains unknown. The sequenced material came from blood, either unsorted or a sorted T cell fraction (not recorded which). Source of these receptors: a male donor with ankylosing spondylitis.

This clonotype was found a few times. This sequence joins TRBV29-1 and TRBJ2-1, with unresolved D. CDR1 is SQVTM, CDR2 ANQGSEA, per germline. The CDR3 extends over 14 amino acids. Trimming stripped 4 bases from V and 4 bases from J, with 14 bases between. The CDR3 spells CSVVRTDLYNEQFF. The CDR3 DNA reads TGCAGCGTTGTCCGGACGGACCTTTACAATGAGCAGTTCTTC.

The chain has TRBV5-1 and TRBJ2-4; D might be TRBD2 (5 bases). The CDR3 runs 16 residues. V dropped 4 bases and J dropped 1 base, with 15 bases sitting between them. Per germline, CDR1 SGHRS and CDR2 YFSETQ. CDR3 DNA: TGCGCCAGCAGCGATGTGCGGACTGGGGCCAAAAACATTCAGTACTTC. Translated: CASSDVRTGAKNIQYF. The full variable domain, its missing parts supplied by reference TRBV5-1 and TRBJ2-4, is KAGVTQTPRYLIKTRGQQVTLSCSPISGHRSVSWYQQTPGQGLQFLFEYFSETQRNKGNFPGRFSGRQFSNSRSEMNVSTLELGDSALYLCASSDVRTGAKNIQYFGAGTRLSVL.

This clonotype was counted only a few times. The chain uses TRBV7-2 and TRBJ2-1; D is uncertain. This CDR3 spans 14 amino acids. V lost 3 bases, J lost 4 bases, and 10 bases lay in between. Per germline, CDR1 SGHTA and CDR2 FQGNSA. DNA for the CDR3: TGTGCCAGCAGCTTGAAAGGTCTATACAATGAGCAGTTCTTC. Translated, it gives CASSLKGLYNEQFF.

The chain carries TRBV12-5 and TRBJ1-1; D call uncertain. The CDR3 runs to 13 residues. Germline V gives CDR1 LGHNT, CDR2 FRNRAP. Trimming removed 8 bases at V and 6 bases at J, with 16 bases between. CDR3 loop: CASSTDGGSEAFF. CDR3 in DNA: TGTGCTAGTTCCACCGACGGTGGTTCTGAAGCTTTCTTT.

In this sample, this clonotype turned up many times. The chain uses TRBV4-2 and TRBJ2-1; TRBD2 matches at 14 bases. Germline CDR1 reads LGHNA; CDR2 reads YNFKEQ. Trimming cost V 4 bases and J 5 bases; bases outside gene matches: 1. This CDR3 has 15 amino acids. CDR3: CASSRGLAGDNEQFF. CDR3 in DNA: TGTGCCAGCAGCCGGGGACTAGCGGGGGACAATGAGCAGTTCTTC.

This chain connects TRBV29-1 to TRBJ1-5; 9 nucleotides line up with TRBD1. This CDR3 has 13 residues. CDR1 is SQVTM and CDR2 is ANQGSEA in the germline V gene. The V gene end was trimmed by 7 bases and the J gene end by 5 bases; junction bases not matched to a gene: 6. Written as DNA, the CDR3 is TGCAGCGCTTACACAGGGGGCGATCAGCCCCAGCATTTT. This gives the protein CSAYTGGDQPQHF.

The J gene is TRBJ1-1, the V gene TRBV6-1; D might be TRBD1 (5 bases). Germline V gives CDR1 MNHNS, CDR2 SASEGT. The V end lost 6 bases, the J end lost 4 bases, and 15 bases lay between the germline ends. There are 14 residues in the CDR3. This chain's CDR3 is CASRVEGTGTEAFF. Written as DNA, the CDR3 is TGTGCCAGCAGGGTCGAGGGGACTGGCACTGAAGCTTTCTTT.

The chain combines TRBV6-1 with TRBJ2-7, with 9 bases matching TRBD2. The trim removed 6 bases at V and 0 bases at J, leaving 6 bases unmatched. Germline lookup yields CDR1 MNHNS and CDR2 SASEGT. The CDR3 is 15 amino acids. DNA of the CDR3: TGTGCCAGCAGCACAGCGGGAGGAGTCTCCTACGAGCAGTACTTC. This gives the protein CASSTAGGVSYEQYF.